The clone carrying this T cell receptor beta chain was seen more than once but under ten times. What it binds is not known. Germline assignment: CDR1 GTSNPN and CDR2 SVGIG (reference sequence). This CDR3 region has 15 residues. The germline V and J ends were trimmed by 2 bases and 8 bases, with 21 bases remaining between them. This sample was taken from a study of T-cell memory formation after mild COVID-19. The authors produced TCR alpha and TCR beta cDNA libraries with sample barcodes and UMIs by 5'RACE using constant-segment primers. TCRdb processed the 5' RACE reads anew with MiXCR; each CDR3 protein has one entry. The sample carries about 15,000 distinct CDR3 sequences, over 20% recorded once. General observations from the study: Researchers report contracting CD4+ clones mostly in CM and EM, with CD8+ clones in EMRA. Day 15 to 85 contracting clones showed balanced CD4/CD8; day 15 to 37 expanders favored CD4+.

The chain links TRBV30 to TRBJ1-2, with D tentatively TRBD1 (6 bases). The specimen was PBMCs or a T cell subset sorted from them (not recorded which). This clonotype was sampled from a young man who had mild COVID-19 (a few samples of this study predate the infection). Cell type and time point are not known. The CDR3 loop is CAWSRQARRAAGYTF. CDR3 in DNA: TGTGCCTGGAGTAGACAGGCCAGAAGGGCTGCAGGCTACACCTTC.